This T cell receptor (beta chain) was found in a study of T cells after yellow fever vaccination. Of note for this clonotype: The antigen is unknown.

A single record per CDR3 protein comes from TCRdb applying MiXCR to the 5' RACE reads. The sample contains some 340,000 distinct CDR3 sequences, roughly 4.3% of which appear only once. The germline V gene has CDR1 SGHTA and CDR2 FQGNSA. Trimming took off 1 base at V and 0 bases at J, with 4 bases between the two ends. The CDR3 consists of 15 residues. Study outcomes and limitations: Although the secondary response was weaker, it peaked faster, at day 5 versus 15.

The chain uses TRBV7-2 and TRBJ2-6; D gene unclear. The clonotype originates from a man aged 18 to 29 who received the YFV17D yellow fever vaccine. Sequences were derived from PBMCs, sampled 5 days after the yellow fever booster vaccination. The CDR3 nucleotides are TGTGCCAGCAGCTTAGAGGTCTCTGGGGCCAACGTCCTGACTTTC. Residues: CASSLEVSGANVLTF.